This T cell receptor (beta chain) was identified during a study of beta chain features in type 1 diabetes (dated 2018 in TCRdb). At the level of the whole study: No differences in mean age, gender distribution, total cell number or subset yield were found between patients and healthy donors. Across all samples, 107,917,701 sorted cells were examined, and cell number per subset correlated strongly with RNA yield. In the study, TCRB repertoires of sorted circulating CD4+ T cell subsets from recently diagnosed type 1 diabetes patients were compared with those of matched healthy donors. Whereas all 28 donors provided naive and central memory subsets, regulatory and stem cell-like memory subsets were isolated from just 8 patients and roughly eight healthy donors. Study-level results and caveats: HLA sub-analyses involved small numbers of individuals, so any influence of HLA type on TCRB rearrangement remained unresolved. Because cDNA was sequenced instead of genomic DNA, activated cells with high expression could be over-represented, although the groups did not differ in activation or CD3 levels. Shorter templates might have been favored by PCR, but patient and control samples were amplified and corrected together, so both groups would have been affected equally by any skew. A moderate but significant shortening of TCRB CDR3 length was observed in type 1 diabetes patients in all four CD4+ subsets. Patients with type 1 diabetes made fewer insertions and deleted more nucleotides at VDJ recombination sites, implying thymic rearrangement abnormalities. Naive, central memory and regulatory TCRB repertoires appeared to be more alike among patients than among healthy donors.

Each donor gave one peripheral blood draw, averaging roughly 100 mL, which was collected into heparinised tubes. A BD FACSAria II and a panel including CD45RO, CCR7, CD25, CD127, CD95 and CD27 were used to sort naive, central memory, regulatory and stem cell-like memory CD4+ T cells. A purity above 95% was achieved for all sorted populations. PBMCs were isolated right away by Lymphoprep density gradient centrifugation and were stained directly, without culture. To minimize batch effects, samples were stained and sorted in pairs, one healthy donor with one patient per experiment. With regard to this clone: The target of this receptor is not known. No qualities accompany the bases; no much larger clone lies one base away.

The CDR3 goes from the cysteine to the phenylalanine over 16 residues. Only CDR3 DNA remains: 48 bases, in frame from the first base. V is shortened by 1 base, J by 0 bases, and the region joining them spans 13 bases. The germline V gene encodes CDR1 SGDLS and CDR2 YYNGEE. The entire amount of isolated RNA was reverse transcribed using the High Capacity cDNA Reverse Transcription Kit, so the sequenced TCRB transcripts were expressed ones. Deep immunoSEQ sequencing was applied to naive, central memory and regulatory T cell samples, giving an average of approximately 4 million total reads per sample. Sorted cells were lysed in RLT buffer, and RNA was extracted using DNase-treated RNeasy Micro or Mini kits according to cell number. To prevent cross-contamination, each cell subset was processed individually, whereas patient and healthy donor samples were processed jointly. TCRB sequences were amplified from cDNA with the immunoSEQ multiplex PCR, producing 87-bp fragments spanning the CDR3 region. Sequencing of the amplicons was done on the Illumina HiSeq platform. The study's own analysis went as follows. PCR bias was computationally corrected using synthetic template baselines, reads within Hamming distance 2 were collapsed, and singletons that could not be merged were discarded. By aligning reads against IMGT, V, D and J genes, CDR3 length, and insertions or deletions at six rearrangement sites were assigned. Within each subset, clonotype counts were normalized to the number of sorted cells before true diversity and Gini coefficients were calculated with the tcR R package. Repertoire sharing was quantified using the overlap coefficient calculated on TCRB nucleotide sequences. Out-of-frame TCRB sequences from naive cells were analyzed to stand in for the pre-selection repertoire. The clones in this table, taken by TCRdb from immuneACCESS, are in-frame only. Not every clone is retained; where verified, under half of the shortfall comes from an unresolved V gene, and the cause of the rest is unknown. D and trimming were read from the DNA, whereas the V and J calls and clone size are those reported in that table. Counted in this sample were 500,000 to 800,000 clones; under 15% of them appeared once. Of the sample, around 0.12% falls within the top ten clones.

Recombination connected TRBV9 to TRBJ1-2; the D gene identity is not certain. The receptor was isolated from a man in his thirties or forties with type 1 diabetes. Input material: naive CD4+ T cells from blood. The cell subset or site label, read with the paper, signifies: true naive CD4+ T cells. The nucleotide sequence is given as TGTGCCAGCAGCGTACCCCTCCGGTCCTCTAACTATGGCTACACCTTC. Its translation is CASSVPLRSSNYGYTF.